The rows below give T cell receptor beta chains drawn from one sample of a study of T cell responses to AZD1222 COVID-19 vaccine. TCRdb's copy holds only in-frame clones and misses some; the assay was immunoSEQ multiplex PCR. The sample gives around 200,000 clones, 70% to 90% of which show up once; 7.7% is in the top ten. The sample consisted of peripheral blood, taken on day 0 of AZD1222 vaccination. The receptors shown here come from an adult in good health. CDR3s include the opening cysteine and the closing phenylalanine or tryptophan. Fields, in order: CDR3 protein, CDR3 DNA, V gene, clone size, D gene, J gene. D genes are given only for firm matches. A clone size is listed for some rows: how often the clone was seen (once, few, many), or a class if it is expanded.

CASSLEGDEANYGYTF,TGCGCCAGCAGCTTGGAGGGAGACGAAGCTAACTATGGCTACACCTTC,TRBV5-1,.,.,TRBJ1-2
CASSLGQGVSSGNTIYF,TGTGCCAGCAGCTTGGGACAGGGTGTGAGCTCTGGAAACACCATATATTTT,TRBV5-5,.,TRBD1,TRBJ1-3
CASSLFGTSEAFF,TGTGCCAGCAGCTTGTTCGGGACCTCTGAAGCTTTCTTT,TRBV7-9,few,.,TRBJ1-1
CASSGATGGTDTQYF,TGTGCCAGCAGTGGGGCCACGGGGGGGACAGATACGCAGTATTTT,TRBV2,.,TRBD2,TRBJ2-3
CATSPGGAGELFF,TGTGCCACCAGTCCAGGGGGGGCCGGGGAGCTGTTTTTT,TRBV24-1,.,.,TRBJ2-2
CASSDDWGVRREGYTF,TGTGCCAGCAGCGACGATTGGGGGGTGAGACGTGAAGGCTACACCTTC,TRBV6-2/TRBV6-3,.,.,TRBJ1-2
CASSLGGDRDAYYGYTF,TGTGCCAGCAGCTTGGGGGGGGACAGGGATGCTTACTATGGCTACACCTTC,TRBV5-4,.,TRBD1,TRBJ1-2
CASRQGRHEQFF,TGCGCCAGCAGACAGGGTAGGCATGAGCAGTTCTTC,TRBV23-1,.,.,TRBJ2-1
CASSPRVRSGNTIYF,TGTGCCAGCAGTCCCCGCGTAAGGTCTGGAAACACCATATATTTT,TRBV6-5,.,.,TRBJ1-3
CASSAGRGAPNEKLFF,TGTGCCAGCAGCGCCGGGCGGGGGGCACCTAATGAAAAACTGTTTTTT,TRBV9,.,.,TRBJ1-4
CASSPGSSYEQYF,TGCGCCAGCAGCCCAGGGAGCTCCTACGAGCAGTACTTC,TRBV5-1,.,.,TRBJ2-7
CASSGLDRVVDNEQFF,TGTGCCAGCAGTGGGTTGGACAGGGTGGTGGACAATGAGCAGTTCTTC,TRBV2,.,TRBD1,TRBJ2-1
CASSRQGKSGNTIYF,TGTGCCAGCAGTCGACAGGGAAAATCTGGAAACACCATATATTTT,TRBV6-5,.,TRBD1,TRBJ1-3
CASSLAVAANYGYTF,TGTGCCAGCAGCTTGGCCGTGGCGGCTAACTATGGCTACACCTTC,TRBV5-5,.,.,TRBJ1-2
CASSEVGPPYEQYF,TGTGCCAGCAGTGAGGTGGGCCCCCCCTACGAGCAGTACTTC,TRBV2,.,.,TRBJ2-7
CASSMVLVGANVLTF,TGTGCCAGTAGTATGGTACTTGTTGGGGCCAACGTCCTGACTTTC,TRBV19,.,.,TRBJ2-6
CASSGGEGYTF,TGTGCCTCCTCAGGGGGAGAGGGCTACACCTTC,TRBV30,.,TRBD1,TRBJ1-2
CASSFRQEAFF,TGTGCCAGCAGTTTCCGACAAGAAGCTTTCTTT,TRBV28,.,.,TRBJ1-1
CASSQLAGHNEQFF,TGTGCCAGCAGCCAACTAGCGGGTCACAATGAGCAGTTCTTC,TRBV7-3,.,TRBD2,TRBJ2-1
CASSPWGQEQYF,TGTGCCAGCAGTCCTTGGGGGCAAGAGCAGTACTTC,TRBV6-5,.,.,TRBJ2-7
CASSTRAGDTGELFF,TGTGCCAGCAGTACTCGGGCAGGGGATACCGGGGAGCTGTTTTTT,TRBV27,.,.,TRBJ2-2
CASTRAVRTGELFF,TGTGCCAGTACAAGGGCAGTGAGGACCGGGGAGCTGTTTTTT,TRBV19,.,.,TRBJ2-2
CASSRDGSSYEQYF,TGTGCCAGCAGTAGGGACGGGAGCTCCTACGAGCAGTACTTC,TRBV6-2/TRBV6-3,.,.,TRBJ2-7
CASSPSGPGDSPLHF,TGTGCCAGCAGCCCCTCGGGCCCGGGGGATTCACCCCTCCACTTT,TRBV7-2,.,.,TRBJ1-6
CASSIDRLASTDTQYF,TGTGCCAGCAGCATAGACAGATTAGCTAGCACAGATACGCAGTATTTT,TRBV5-4,.,.,TRBJ2-3
CASSSGEVHNEQFF,TGTGCCAGCAGCTCGGGGGAGGTCCACAATGAGCAGTTCTTC,TRBV11-2,.,.,TRBJ2-1